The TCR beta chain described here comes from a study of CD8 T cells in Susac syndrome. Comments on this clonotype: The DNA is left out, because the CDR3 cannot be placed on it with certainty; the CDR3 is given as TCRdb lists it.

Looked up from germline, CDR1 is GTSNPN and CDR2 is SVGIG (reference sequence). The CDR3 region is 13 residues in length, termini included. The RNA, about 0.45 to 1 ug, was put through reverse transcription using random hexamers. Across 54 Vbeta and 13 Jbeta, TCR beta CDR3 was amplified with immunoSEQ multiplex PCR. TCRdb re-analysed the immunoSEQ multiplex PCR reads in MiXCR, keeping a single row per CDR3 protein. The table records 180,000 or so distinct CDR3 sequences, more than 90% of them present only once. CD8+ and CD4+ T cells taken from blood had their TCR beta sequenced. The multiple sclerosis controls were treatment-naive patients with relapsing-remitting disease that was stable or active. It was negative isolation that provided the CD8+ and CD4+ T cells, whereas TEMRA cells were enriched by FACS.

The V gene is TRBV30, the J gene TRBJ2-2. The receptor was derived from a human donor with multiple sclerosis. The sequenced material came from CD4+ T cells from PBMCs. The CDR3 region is CAWSVFGAGELFF.